This entry lists 31 T cell receptor beta chains sequenced from one sample in a study of blood T cell repertoires in COVID-19. TCRdb's copy holds only in-frame clones and misses some; the assay was immunoSEQ multiplex PCR. The repertoire holds around 300,000 clones, 80% to 90% seen once, with about 5.7% in the top ten. Sequencing was carried out using PBMCs or T cells enriched from blood (not recorded which). The receptor set was obtained from a woman in her 30s who had recovered from COVID-19.

This chain joins TRBV6-2 or TRBV6-3 and TRBJ2-5, with 15 bases matching TRBD2. V dropped 4 bases and J dropped 7; count of bases not matched to a gene: 10. The CDR3 runs to 17 residues. CDR1 and CDR2 from the germline V gene are MNHEY and SVGEGT. In nucleotides, the CDR3 is TGTGCCAGCAGTTCCTCGGGACTAGCGGGGGGCCGGGGGACCCAGTACTTC. Translation: CASSSSGLAGGRGTQYF.

This clone was seen only once. The chain carries TRBV6-5 and TRBJ2-7, with 10 nucleotides matching TRBD1. CDR3 length: 15 residues. Per the germline V gene, CDR1 is MNHEY and CDR2 is SVGAGI. The V gene end was trimmed by 8 bases and the J gene end by 6 bases; junction bases not matched to a gene: 13. CDR3 DNA: TGTGCCAGCGCGCAAAGACAGGGGGCGCTGCCCGAGCAGTACTTC. This sequence encodes CASAQRQGALPEQYF.

Regarding this clone: Other DNA sequences in the same sample also yield this CDR3. The chain couples TRBV7-2 to TRBJ1-5; D is possibly TRBD1 (5 bases). The V gene lost 5 bases and the J gene lost 2 bases, with 10 bases spanning the gap. Germline CDR1 reads SGHTA; CDR2 reads FQGNSA. The CDR3 is 14 amino acids. In DNA, the CDR3 is TGTGCCAGCAGCCTAACGGGGGGCAATCAGCCCCAGCATTTT. This encodes CASSLTGGNQPQHF.

The chain has TRBV3-1 (or the pseudogene TRBV3-2) and TRBJ2-7; perhaps TRBD1 as D (6 bases). The length of the CDR3 is 16 residues. Trimming cost V 0 bases and J 4 bases, with 16 bases left between them. Germline loops: CDR1 LGHDT, CDR2 YNNKEL (reference sequence). In DNA, the CDR3 is TGTGCCAGCAGCCAAGAAGGTCCAGGACAGAGTTACGAGCAGTACTTC. This translates into CASSQEGPGQSYEQYF.

This clone was seen once. CDR3 nucleotide sequence: TGCGCCAGCAGCCAAAACAGGGTGATACCCGAAGCTTTCTTT. Translating it yields CASSQNRVIPEAFF. The rearrangement links TRBV4-3 to TRBJ1-1; D is possibly TRBD1 (6 bases). The length of the CDR3 is 14 residues. V dropped 2 bases and J dropped 8 bases, with 15 bases sitting between them. Germline V gene data show CDR1 as LGHNA and CDR2 as YSLEER.

V and J are TRBV4-2 and TRBJ2-7, with 14 positions matching TRBD2. CDR1 and CDR2 (germline): LGHNA, YNFKEQ. This CDR3 spans 17 amino acids. With V trimmed by 0 bases and J by 6 bases, 7 bases remained unmatched. The CDR3 DNA reads as TGTGCCAGCAGCCAAGACCCCCTGACTAGCGGGGGGGGCGAGCAGTACTTC. As protein: CASSQDPLTSGGGEQYF.

The chain employs TRBV10-3 and TRBJ2-2; 8 nucleotides agree with TRBD2. The CDR3 is 14 amino acids. Looked up from germline, CDR1 is ENHRY and CDR2 is SYGVKD. V lost 4 bases and J lost 5; bases outside the gene matches: 3. The CDR3 nucleotides read TGTGCCATCAGTGGTCGGGGGGGGACCGGGGAGCTGTTTTTT. It encodes CAISGRGGTGELFF.

This chain uses TRBV4-1 with TRBJ1-1; perhaps TRBD1 as D (5 bases). V was clipped by 4 bases and J by 0 bases, with 9 bases between them. This CDR3 comprises 14 residues. Germline V gene sequence: CDR1 MGHRA, CDR2 YSYEKL. The CDR3 DNA is TGCGCCAGCAGCCCGACAGCCATGAACACTGAAGCTTTCTTT. Protein product: CASSPTAMNTEAFF.

The chain recombines TRBV12-3 or TRBV12-4 with TRBJ2-7; D is uncertain. The CDR3 is 11 amino acids. V lost 4 bases to trimming and J lost 3 bases, with 4 bases between them. In DNA form, the CDR3 reads TGTGCCAGCAGTTGGAGCTACGAGCAGTACTTC. The encoded protein is CASSWSYEQYF.

This clone was picked up one time. This chain connects TRBV5-1 to TRBJ2-5, with a tentative D call TRBD2 (5 bases). CDR1 and CDR2 from the germline V gene are SGHRS and YFSETQ. V lost 5 bases and J lost 2, with 10 bases in between. This CDR3 comprises 13 residues. CDR3 region: CASSVAGQETQYF. The CDR3 nucleotides read TGCGCCAGCAGTGTGGCGGGTCAAGAGACCCAGTACTTC.

The rearrangement joins TRBV6-4 to TRBJ2-1; TRBD1 aligns across 9 bases. Germline V CDR1 and CDR2: MRHNA, SNTAGT. This CDR3 contains 14 residues. The V and J ends lost 8 bases and 8 bases, in that order; junction bases with no gene match: 10. CDR3 loop: CASSRQGGSYEQFF. DNA for the CDR3: TGTGCCAGCTCCCGACAGGGGGGGAGTTATGAGCAGTTCTTC.

CDR3 nucleotide sequence: TGTGCCATCAGTGACACTGACGGGTCCAGCTCCTATAATTCACCCCTCCACTTT. This encodes CAISDTDGSSSYNSPLHF. V usage is TRBV10-3 and J usage is TRBJ1-6; no firm D call. Germline loops: CDR1 ENHRY, CDR2 SYGVKD. The CDR3 extends over 18 amino acids. V lost 3 bases to trimming and J lost 0 bases, with 15 bases between them.

The J gene is TRBJ2-1, the V gene TRBV27, with 8 nucleotides matching TRBD1. V trimming: 6 bases; J trimming: 2 bases; junction bases outside the gene matches: 6. The germline gives CDR1 MNHEY, CDR2 SMNVEV (reference sequence). The CDR3 has 15 residues. The CDR3 DNA reads TGTGCCAGCAGATCCGGGACAGGAGCCTACAATGAGCAGTTCTTC. Translating it yields CASRSGTGAYNEQFF.

The chain uses TRBV24-1 and TRBJ1-5, with D possibly matching TRBD1 (6 bases). This CDR3 comprises 16 residues. Looked up from germline, CDR1 is KGHDR and CDR2 is SFDVKD. Trimming took off 3 bases at V and 1 base at J, with 12 bases between the two ends. CDR3 residues: CATSDPTGFSNQPQHF. The DNA of the CDR3 is TGTGCCACCAGTGATCCTACAGGGTTCAGCAATCAGCCCCAGCATTTT.

V is TRBV6-2 or TRBV6-3 and J is TRBJ2-7, with 12 positions matching TRBD2. V trimming: 5 bases; J trimming: 3 bases; junction bases outside the gene matches: 2. This CDR3 spans 14 amino acids. CDR1 and CDR2 from the germline V gene are MNHEY and SVGEGT. CDR3 loop: CASSGTSGYYEQYF. CDR3 DNA: TGTGCCAGCAGTGGGACTAGCGGGTACTACGAGCAGTACTTC.

V gene TRBV10-3 combines with J gene TRBJ2-5; TRBD1 matches at 8 bases. Trimming removed 10 bases from V and 2 bases from J; junction bases left unmatched: 9. The V gene's germline CDR1 is ENHRY and CDR2 SYGVKD. CDR3 length: 14 amino acids. The CDR3 protein is CATSSGTGQETQYF. CDR3 sequence (DNA): TGTGCCACTAGCTCCGGGACAGGTCAAGAGACCCAGTACTTC.

The chain couples TRBV7-6 to TRBJ2-3; 9 positions match TRBD1. Germline V gene lookup returns CDR1 SGHVS and CDR2 FNYEAQ. V dropped 5 bases and J dropped 6; count of bases not matched to a gene: 9. This CDR3 comprises 15 residues. The CDR3 nucleotides are TGTGCCAGCAGCCGGGGACAGGGAACGTTCGATACGCAGTATTTT. Translated: CASSRGQGTFDTQYF.

J is TRBJ2-7 and V is TRBV29-1, with 7 nucleotides matching TRBD2. Germline values: CDR1 SQVTM, CDR2 ANQGSEA. This CDR3 spans 12 amino acids. V was clipped by 4 bases and J by 2 bases; unmatched bases: 2. CDR3 residues: CSVARGTYEQYF. CDR3 DNA sequence: TGCAGCGTTGCGCGGGGGACCTACGAGCAGTACTTC.

The chain is built from TRBV5-1 and TRBJ2-3, with 13 bases fitting TRBD2. The CDR3 has 15 amino acids. J gave up 7 bases and V 4 bases, and 6 bases lay outside the gene matches. Germline CDR1 SGHRS, CDR2 YFSETQ. The DNA for the CDR3 is TGCGCCAGCAGCGGGGGGACTAGCGGGGCGTATACGCAGTATTTT. The encoded protein is CASSGGTSGAYTQYF.

V is TRBV4-3 and J is TRBJ1-5; D might be TRBD1 (5 bases). Germline V CDR1 and CDR2: LGHNA, YSLEER. The V and J ends lost 0 bases and 6 bases respectively, with 9 bases between them. CDR3 length equals 14 residues. CDR3 bases: TGCGCCAGCAGCCAAGACTCTGGGGCTCAGCCCCAGCATTTT. Encoded protein: CASSQDSGAQPQHF.

This clone was counted a few times. The chain has TRBV7-9 and TRBJ2-2; D not resolved. Germline CDR1 reads SEHNR; CDR2 reads FQNEAQ (reference sequence). The V and J ends lost 6 bases and 1 base respectively, with 9 bases between them. The CDR3 length is 14 residues. The CDR3 DNA follows: TGTGCCAGCAGGCCGACTGTGAACACCGGGGAGCTGTTTTTT. Translation gives CASRPTVNTGELFF.

This sequence joins TRBV7-8 and TRBJ1-4; TRBD1 matches at 11 bases. J lost 8 bases, V lost 2 bases, and 7 bases had no gene match. Germline lookup yields CDR1 SGHVS and CDR2 FQNEAQ. The CDR3 extends over 16 amino acids. CDR3 DNA sequence: TGTGCCAGCAGCTTAAGGGCCGGGACAGGGGGGGAAAAACTGTTTTTT. Amino acids: CASSLRAGTGGEKLFF.

The V and J genes are TRBV28 and TRBJ1-3; no clear D. Looked up from germline, CDR1 is MDHEN and CDR2 is SYDVKM. Trimming took off 8 bases at V and 9 bases at J, with 11 bases between the two ends. The CDR3 extends over 11 amino acids. As DNA, the CDR3 is TGTGCCAGCGGGCCGGTGGGCACCATATATTTT. Translation: CASGPVGTIYF.

The chain carries TRBV7-2 and TRBJ1-4; 12 bases are shared with TRBD1. The length of the CDR3 is 17 residues. V shed 5 bases and J 3 bases; nucleotides not matched to a gene: 7. CDR1 and CDR2 from the germline V gene are SGHTA and FQGNSA. As DNA, the CDR3 is TGTGCCAGCAGCCTGAGGGACAGGGGGCTTCCTAATGAAAAACTGTTTTTT. It translates to CASSLRDRGLPNEKLFF.

The chain links TRBV11-3 to TRBJ2-2; 11 nucleotides line up with TRBD1. Germline-derived CDR1 and CDR2 are SGHNT and YENEEA. The ends lost 5 bases at V and 1 base at J; junction bases unmatched: 9. The CDR3 is made up of 18 amino acids. The CDR3 spells CASSVGQGAVQNTGELFF. The CDR3 DNA is TGTGCCAGCAGCGTTGGACAGGGGGCTGTTCAGAACACCGGGGAGCTGTTTTTT.

This chain links TRBV3-1 (or the pseudogene TRBV3-2) with TRBJ1-2; 9 bases fit TRBD1. Germline V gene lookup returns CDR1 LGHDT and CDR2 YNNKEL (reference sequence). V lost 6 bases and J lost 5; bases outside the gene matches: 4. The CDR3 loop spans 13 amino acids. The CDR3 bases are TGTGCCAGCAGGGACAGGGGTTTATATGGCTACACCTTC. Its translation: CASRDRGLYGYTF.

The chain joins TRBV28 to TRBJ1-2, with 7 bases fitting TRBD1. This CDR3 spans 11 amino acids. V lost 6 bases, J lost 5 bases, and 0 bases stayed unmatched. Germline CDR1 reads MDHEN; CDR2 reads SYDVKM. The CDR3: CASRTGYGYTF. For the CDR3, the DNA is TGTGCCAGCAGGACAGGGTATGGCTACACCTTC.

CDR3: CASARLTGTGAEAFF. DNA for the CDR3: TGTGCCAGCGCACGGCTGACAGGGACAGGGGCTGAAGCTTTCTTT. V gene TRBV6-5 combines with J gene TRBJ1-1; TRBD1 aligns across 10 bases. CDR1 and CDR2 from the germline V gene are MNHEY and SVGAGI. The V and J ends lost 8 bases and 6 bases, in that order; junction bases with no gene match: 12. This CDR3 has 15 amino acids.

The rearrangement links TRBV30 to TRBJ2-7; unclear D gene. The CDR3 runs to 11 residues. V was trimmed by 1 base and J by 9 bases, leaving 10 bases between them. Germline CDR1 is GTSNPN and CDR2 is SVGIG (reference sequence). The DNA of the CDR3 is TGTGCCTGGAGTGAAGTACTCGGGCAGTACTTC. Its protein product is CAWSEVLGQYF.

V is TRBV7-2 and J is TRBJ2-3; 8 nucleotides agree with TRBD2. The CDR3 contains 14 residues. Trimming removed 5 bases from V and 6 bases from J; junction bases left unmatched: 7. Germline V gene data show CDR1 as SGHTA and CDR2 as FQGNSA. CDR3 DNA sequence: TGTGCCAGCAGCGTGGCTCAGCGGGGGGATACGCAGTATTTT. The encoded protein is CASSVAQRGDTQYF.

V gene TRBV4-1 combines with J gene TRBJ2-7, with TRBD1 identical over 8 bases. Germline CDR1 MGHRA, CDR2 YSYEKL. V shed 1 base, J shed 6 bases, and the junction held 5 bases outside the gene matches. The CDR3 runs 14 residues. The CDR3 bases are TGCGCCAGCAGCCAAGGAGGCAGGGGGCCCGAGCAGTACTTC. Its protein is CASSQGGRGPEQYF.